This TCR beta chain was observed in a study of blood T cell repertoires in COVID-19. About the research overall: Sources were T cells, B-cell-depleted T cells, or PBMCs; the material itself was cDNA or gDNA.

Produced via immunoSEQ multiplex PCR; TCRdb's table is partial and in-frame only. The repertoire holds over 130,000 clones, approximately 84% seen once, with about 3.4% in the top ten. With V trimmed by 3 bases and J by 2 bases, 11 bases remained unmatched. The CDR3 is 17 residues long. Germline V lookup: CDR1 KGHSH, CDR2 LQKENI. Researchers sorted participants into cohorts using their self-reported clinical history. This sequence joins TRBV18 and TRBJ2-5, with 8 bases matching TRBD1. This clonotype originated in a woman aged 45-65 years with acute COVID-19. The sequencing sample was made of PBMCs or T cells enriched from blood (not recorded which). Here the CDR3 reads CASSPRLQGVRQETQYF. The CDR3, as DNA: TGTGCCAGCTCACCTCGGCTACAGGGGGTGAGGCAAGAGACCCAGTACTTC.